These 19 T cell receptor beta chains originate from one sample sequenced in a study of cytomegalovirus exposure and HLA in healthy donors. PCR amplification relied on 60 Vbeta primers (plus 13 Jbeta primers). Assay used: immunoSEQ multiplex PCR; TCRdb lists only in-frame clones, some missing. The profile shows more than 95,000 clones, around 67% of them singletons. The source material was PBMCs. These receptors were obtained from a man between 60 and 70 years old in good health and CMV-seropositive.

This clone was seen at least ten times. The gene calls are TRBV7-9 and TRBJ1-4, with no clear D. Germline V gives CDR1 SEHNR, CDR2 FQNEAQ (reference sequence). The CDR3 sequence is 10 residues long. Between the trimmed V and J ends, which lost 8 bases and 6 bases, there was a span of 4 bases. Written as DNA, the CDR3 is TGTGCCAGCGGAGATGAAAAACTGTTTTTT. It translates to CASGDEKLFF.

The chain combines TRBV7-2 with TRBJ1-2; unclear D gene. The CDR3 is made up of 14 amino acids. V was clipped by 1 base and J by 7 bases, with 13 bases between them. Per germline, CDR1 SGHTA and CDR2 FQGNSA. This CDR3 reads CASSLDRAAGGYTF. In DNA form, the CDR3 reads TGTGCCAGCAGCTTAGATCGGGCTGCGGGTGGCTACACCTTC.

This clone was counted only a few times. As DNA, the CDR3 is TGTGCCAGCAGTGGGGAGGGGTCTGGGGCCAACGTCCTGACTTTC. The encoded protein is CASSGEGSGANVLTF. This chain connects TRBV2 to TRBJ2-6; TRBD2 aligns across 7 bases. V shed 4 bases, J shed 1 base, and the junction held 1 base outside the gene matches. Germline V lookup: CDR1 SNHLY, CDR2 FYNNEI. The CDR3 contains 15 residues.

The chain employs TRBV28 and TRBJ2-2; D is possibly TRBD2 (6 bases). Trimming stripped 8 bases from V and 4 bases from J, with 17 bases between. This CDR3 spans 15 amino acids. Germline-derived CDR1 and CDR2 are MDHEN and SYDVKM. The CDR3 nucleotides read TGTGCCAGCGGGACTCAAAGTGTGAGCACCGGGGAGCTGTTTTTT. It yields the protein CASGTQSVSTGELFF.

V usage is TRBV19 and J usage is TRBJ1-5; D is uncertain. V was cut by 1 base and J by 0 bases, with 10 bases left in between. This CDR3 region has 16 residues. From germline, CDR1 is LNHDA and CDR2 SQIVND (reference sequence). CDR3 loop: CASSIGGLSSNQPQHF. CDR3 in DNA: TGTGCCAGTAGTATAGGAGGGCTATCTAGCAATCAGCCCCAGCATTTT.

V usage is TRBV11-2 and J usage is TRBJ1-2; a possible D gene is TRBD1 (6 bases). V lost 4 bases, J lost 0 bases, and 12 bases lay in between. Germline V gene sequence: CDR1 SGHAT, CDR2 FQNNGV. This CDR3 region has 15 residues. The CDR3, as DNA: TGTGCCAGCAGCTCCCTCCAGGGGTCTAACTATGGCTACACCTTC. This codes for CASSSLQGSNYGYTF.

The CDR3 DNA is TGTGCCAGCTCACCAGGTCGAGGAGGGCCGATACAAGAGACCCAGTACTTC. It codes for CASSPGRGGPIQETQYF. The rearrangement joins TRBV18 to TRBJ2-5; D may be TRBD2 (6 bases). Germline V gene lookup returns CDR1 KGHSH and CDR2 LQKENI. With 2 bases removed from V and 2 bases from J, the gap between germline ends came to 18 bases. CDR3 length: 17 residues. The full variable domain, rest sourced from reference TRBV18 and TRBJ2-5, is NAGVMQNPRHLVRRRGQEARLRCSPMKGHSHVYWYRQLPEEGLKFMVYLQKENIIDESGMPKERFSAEFPKEGPSILRIQQVVRGDSAAYFCASSPGRGGPIQETQYFGPGTRLLVL.

The chain links TRBV28 to TRBJ1-5; no reliable D call. This CDR3 comprises 16 residues. V lost 7 bases and J lost 1, with 17 bases in between. The germline CDR1 and CDR2 sequences are MDHEN and SYDVKM. CDR3 DNA sequence: TGTGCCAGCATCCCTATTTCCGTGGTGAGCAATCAGCCCCAGCATTTT. Its protein is CASIPISVVSNQPQHF.

V and J are TRBV5-5 and TRBJ2-7; D not certain. The CDR3 is made up of 12 amino acids. V lost 4 bases, J lost 2 bases, and 7 bases lay in between. In germline, CDR1 is SGHKS, CDR2 YYEKEE (reference sequence). The CDR3: CASSQIPYEQYF. CDR3 nucleotides: TGTGCCAGCAGCCAAATTCCCTACGAGCAGTACTTC.

This clone was recorded only once. The rearrangement joins TRBV28 to TRBJ2-5; 8 bases map to TRBD1. TRBJ2-7 matches the DNA end more closely, so the J call is doubtful. CDR1 is MDHEN and CDR2 is SYDVKM in the germline V gene. The CDR3 has 13 amino acids. CDR3 sequence reads: CASTGGITDEQYF. DNA for the CDR3: TGTGCCAGCACAGGGGGCATAACGGACGAGCAGTACTTC.

In this sample, this clone turned up once. This rearrangement joins TRBV15 to TRBJ2-3, with D perhaps TRBD2 (7 bases). Germline V gene data show CDR1 as LNHNV and CDR2 as YYDKDF (reference sequence). CDR3 size: 15 residues. V was clipped by 2 bases and J by 7 bases, with 16 bases between them. The CDR3, as DNA: TGTGCCACCAGCAGACGGGGAGGGGGGGCAAATACGCAGTATTTT. This sequence encodes CATSRRGGGANTQYF.

The V and J genes are TRBV5-1 and TRBJ2-3; D may be TRBD1 (6 bases). The germline V gene encodes CDR1 SGHRS and CDR2 YFSETQ. V was trimmed by 4 bases and J by 4 bases, leaving 13 bases between them. The CDR3 length is 14 residues. CDR3 DNA sequence: TGCGCCAGCAGCCGAGCAGGGGACGCAGATACGCAGTATTTT. Its translation: CASSRAGDADTQYF.

This sequence joins TRBV5-4 and TRBJ2-3, with a tentative D call TRBD1 (5 bases). Germline CDR1 and CDR2: SGHNT and YYREEE (reference sequence). CDR3 size: 15 residues. Trimming took 2 bases from V and 1 from J, leaving 11 bases between them. The CDR3 DNA sequence: TGTGCCAGCAGCTTAACAGGCCTTGGCACAGATACGCAGTATTTT. This encodes CASSLTGLGTDTQYF.

The rearrangement joins TRBV30 to TRBJ2-2, with a tentative D call TRBD2 (5 bases). Per the germline V gene, CDR1 is GTSNPN and CDR2 is SVGIG (reference sequence). V shed 3 bases and J shed 2 bases, with 7 bases lying between them. The CDR3 totals 13 residues. The CDR3 DNA reads as TGTGCCTGGAGCCGGGGAAACACCGGGGAGCTGTTTTTT. The encoded protein is CAWSRGNTGELFF.

This rearrangement joins TRBV7-9 to TRBJ2-1, with D perhaps matching TRBD2 (5 bases). Looked up from germline, CDR1 is SEHNR and CDR2 is FQNEAQ (reference sequence). Trimming removed 4 bases from V and 8 bases from J, with 12 bases in between. CDR3 length: 13 amino acids. The CDR3 spells CASSSWARDEQFF. Written as DNA, the CDR3 is TGTGCCAGCAGCTCTTGGGCGAGGGATGAGCAGTTCTTC.

This chain connects TRBV6-6 to TRBJ1-1; the match to TRBD1 covers 8 bases. Germline values: CDR1 MNHNY, CDR2 SVGAGI (reference sequence). The V segment lost 2 bases and the J segment 3 bases; nucleotides outside the gene matches: 5. This CDR3 has 15 amino acids. As DNA, the CDR3 is TGTGCCAGCAGTTACCCGGACAGGGCGGACACTGAAGCTTTCTTT. Translating gives CASSYPDRADTEAFF.

The chain joins TRBV15 to TRBJ2-7; 8 positions match TRBD1. Germline assignment: CDR1 LNHNV and CDR2 YYDKDF (reference sequence). The V and J ends lost 6 bases and 4 bases, in that order; junction bases with no gene match: 11. There are 15 residues in the CDR3. CDR3 bases: TGTGCCACCAGTCATAACTCAGGGGGCGGGTACGAGCAGTACTTC. Translated: CATSHNSGGGYEQYF.

A few counts support this clone. This chain uses TRBV5-1 with TRBJ1-1; tentative D call: TRBD1 (6 bases). Germline CDR1 and CDR2: SGHRS and YFSETQ. V lost 2 bases and J 4 bases, leaving 15 bases between the germline ends. The CDR3 length is 15 residues. The CDR3 region has the DNA TGCGCCAGCAGCTTTCAGGGGCCGGGTTTCACTGAAGCTTTCTTT. Translated: CASSFQGPGFTEAFF.

The rearrangement joins TRBV28 to TRBJ1-4; the D gene is possibly TRBD1 (5 bases). Germline CDR1 reads MDHEN; CDR2 reads SYDVKM. V was clipped by 7 bases and J by 8 bases, with 14 bases between them. The CDR3 sequence is 13 residues long. CDR3 residues: CASTSPGREKLFF. The CDR3 coding sequence is TGTGCCAGCACCTCCCCAGGGAGGGAAAAACTGTTTTTT.